The 8 T cell receptor beta chains below come from one sample, sequenced in a study of T-cell memory formation after mild COVID-19. Via MiXCR, TCRdb re-called the 5' RACE reads, giving one row per CDR3 protein. Here the sample spans under 450,000 distinct CDR3 sequences, about 22% being singletons. The sequencing sample was made of PBMCs or a T cell subset sorted from them (not recorded which). The receptors here all came from an adult woman who had mild COVID-19 (a few samples of this study predate the infection). Cell type and time point are not known.

Notes on this clonotype: A read error may produce the germline difference seen at one junction end. The J gene is TRBJ2-5, the V gene TRBV12-3 or TRBV12-4, with 8 bases aligning to TRBD2. The CDR3 consists of 15 residues. This CDR3 reads CASSVAGWYQETQYF. CDR3 nucleotides: TGTGCCAGCAGTGTAGCGGGGTGGTACCAAGAGACCCAGTACTTC.

V usage is TRBV7-9 and J usage is TRBJ1-6; 10 bases map to TRBD1. V was clipped by 3 bases and J by 10 bases; unmatched bases: 3. Germline V lookup: CDR1 SEHNR, CDR2 FQNEAQ (reference sequence). The CDR3 totals 14 residues. CDR3 coding DNA: TGTGCCAGCAGCTTGACAGGGGGCGTATCACCCCTCCACTTT. Translated: CASSLTGGVSPLHF.

A few counts support this clonotype. This chain links TRBV18 with TRBJ2-1; possible D gene TRBD1, 6 bases. CDR1 and CDR2 from the germline V gene are KGHSH and LQKENI. Deletions cut 5 bases from V and 5 bases from J, with 13 bases between. The CDR3 length is 14 residues. The CDR3 DNA sequence: TGTGCCAGCTCATCGAACAGACAGGACAATGAGCAGTTCTTC. Protein product: CASSSNRQDNEQFF.

This clonotype has a handful of counts. The chain uses TRBV3-1 and TRBJ2-1, with no clear D. Looked up from germline, CDR1 is LGHDT and CDR2 is YNNKEL (reference sequence). The CDR3 is 14 amino acids. V was trimmed by 4 bases and J by 8 bases, leaving 15 bases between them. DNA for the CDR3: TGTGCCAGCAGCCCGCGTTGGAAAGGCGATGAGCAGTTCTTC. Translation: CASSPRWKGDEQFF.

J is TRBJ2-7 and V is TRBV2; perhaps TRBD2 as D (7 bases). Trimming pared 3 bases from V and 2 bases from J, leaving 11 bases between. This CDR3 contains 14 residues. Germline-derived CDR1 and CDR2 are SNHLY and FYNNEI. Here the CDR3 DNA reads TGTGCCAGCAGTGAGGGGGGGGCCCCCTACGAGCAGTACTTC. Amino acids: CASSEGGAPYEQYF.

This clonotype has more than one count but fewer than ten. The genes are TRBV29-1 and TRBJ2-1; 7 bases map to TRBD2. The germline V gene has CDR1 SQVTM and CDR2 ANQGSEA. Unmatched junction bases numbered 9, after V lost 4 bases and J lost 3 bases. This CDR3 region has 15 residues. The CDR3 is CSVVRGSSDYNEQFF. The CDR3 bases are TGCAGCGTTGTCCGCGGGAGTAGCGACTACAATGAGCAGTTCTTC.

The gene calls are TRBV7-9 and TRBJ2-7, with D possibly TRBD1 on 5 matching bases. V was shortened by 3 bases and J by 2 bases, with 8 bases between the two germline ends. This CDR3 region has 13 residues. Germline V CDR1 and CDR2: SEHNR, FQNEAQ (reference sequence). In DNA, the CDR3 is TGTGCCAGCAGCTTTCCAGGGACCTACGAGCAGTACTTC. This sequence encodes CASSFPGTYEQYF.

The CDR3 is CASSEGRLAELFF. In DNA form, the CDR3 reads TGTGCCAGCAGTGAAGGTCGGCTAGCGGAGCTGTTTTTT. The V gene is TRBV2, the J gene TRBJ2-2; maybe TRBD2 (5 bases). This CDR3 has 13 residues. The germline V and J ends were trimmed by 1 base and 10 bases, with 10 bases remaining between them. Per the germline V gene, CDR1 is SNHLY and CDR2 is FYNNEI.